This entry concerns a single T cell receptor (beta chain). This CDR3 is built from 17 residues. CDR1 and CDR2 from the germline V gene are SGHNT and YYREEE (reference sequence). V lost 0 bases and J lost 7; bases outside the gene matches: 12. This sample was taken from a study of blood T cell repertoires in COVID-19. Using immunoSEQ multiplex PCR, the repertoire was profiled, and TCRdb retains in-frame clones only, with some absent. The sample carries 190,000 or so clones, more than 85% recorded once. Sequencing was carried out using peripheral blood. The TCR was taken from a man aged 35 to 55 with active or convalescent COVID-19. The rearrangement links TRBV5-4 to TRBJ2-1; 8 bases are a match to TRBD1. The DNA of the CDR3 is TGTGCCAGCAGCTTGGGGGTCGGCCCAGGGGGCTTAAATGAGCAGTTCTTC. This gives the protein CASSLGVGPGGLNEQFF. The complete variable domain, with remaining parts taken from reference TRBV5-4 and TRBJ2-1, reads ETGVTQSPTHLIKTRGQQVTLRCSSQSGHNTVSWYQQALGQGPQFIFQYYREEENGRGNFPPRFSGLQFPNYSSELNVNALELDDSALYLCASSLGVGPGGLNEQFFGPGTRLTVL.